This TCR beta chain is drawn from a study of metastatic and nonmetastatic thyroid tumors. Study context: The study looked at repertoires side by side in blood and in tumor or nodule tissue from malignant and benign thyroid patients.

Authors' data handling: Variation in CDR3 across clinicopathological groups served as the basis for constructing a distant-metastasis classifier in papillary thyroid cancer. TCRdb reassembled clones from the PCR reads with MiXCR. The authors' filters were not applied to this entry. The data contain some 27,000 clones, roughly 4% of them singletons. The V end was cut by 3 bases, the J end by 0 bases, with 14 bases between. The germline gives CDR1 MDHEN, CDR2 SYDVKM. The CDR3 length is 16 residues. This clone is deemed medium-sized. Its specificity is not known. General study results and limits: When malignant thyroid tumors were compared with benign nodules, TCR beta diversity was reportedly significantly higher in the malignant tumors. This held in both blood and tumor samples.

No treatment had been given to any patient before thyroid surgery. The sequence was collected from a male donor with papillary thyroid cancer or a benign thyroid nodule (not recorded which). Some clones in this sample may be carry-over from other donors' samples. Sequencing input: blood. The gene calls are TRBV28 and TRBJ1-2, with D possibly being TRBD1 (6 bases). The CDR3 region has the DNA TGTGCCAGCAGTTTGGTACAGGGTCGCTCTAACTATGGCTACACCTTC. It encodes CASSLVQGRSNYGYTF.